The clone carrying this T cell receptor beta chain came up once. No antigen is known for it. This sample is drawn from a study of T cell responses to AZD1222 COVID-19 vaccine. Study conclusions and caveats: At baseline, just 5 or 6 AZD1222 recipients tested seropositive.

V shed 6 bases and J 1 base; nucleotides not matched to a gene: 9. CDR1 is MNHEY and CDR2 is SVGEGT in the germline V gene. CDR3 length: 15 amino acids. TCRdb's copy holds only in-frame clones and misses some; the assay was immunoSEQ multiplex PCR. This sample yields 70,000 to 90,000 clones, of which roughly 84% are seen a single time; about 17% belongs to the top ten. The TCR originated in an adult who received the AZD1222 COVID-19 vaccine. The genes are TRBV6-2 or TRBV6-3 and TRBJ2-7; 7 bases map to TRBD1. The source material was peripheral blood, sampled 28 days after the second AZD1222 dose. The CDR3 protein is CASSLRQGGSYEQYF. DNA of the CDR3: TGTGCCAGCAGCCTAAGACAGGGTGGGTCCTACGAGCAGTACTTC.